The next 30 T cell receptor beta chains were all read from a single sample in a study of blood T cell repertoires in COVID-19. TCRdb keeps only in-frame clones here, not all; method: immunoSEQ multiplex PCR. This repertoire shows approximately 210,000 clones, 75% to 90% found once; its top ten account for about 5%. The sequencing sample was made of peripheral blood. Receptors originate from a woman in her forties with acute or convalescent COVID-19.

V and J are TRBV29-1 and TRBJ2-3, with TRBD2 matching over 7 bases. The germline V gene encodes CDR1 SQVTM and CDR2 ANQGSEA. The V segment lost 7 bases and the J segment 1 base; nucleotides outside the gene matches: 5. The CDR3 loop spans 13 amino acids. This chain's CDR3 is CSAIGGGTDTQYF. CDR3 nucleotide sequence: TGCAGCGCCATTGGGGGGGGCACAGATACGCAGTATTTT.

V gene TRBV5-1 combines with J gene TRBJ1-6; D perhaps matches TRBD1 (5 bases). Germline values: CDR1 SGHRS, CDR2 YFSETQ. The CDR3 has 16 residues. V lost 3 bases and J lost 10, with 20 bases in between. The DNA for the CDR3 is TGCGCCAGCAGCTGGAAGGGGACCGCGGGAGAGTCACCCCTCCACTTT. This sequence encodes CASSWKGTAGESPLHF.

V is TRBV5-1 and J is TRBJ2-2, with D perhaps TRBD1 (6 bases). CDR1 and CDR2 (germline): SGHRS, YFSETQ. This CDR3 spans 15 amino acids. Trimming took 0 bases from V and 6 from J, leaving 12 bases between them. CDR3 residues: CASSLVTTGSGELFF. The CDR3 DNA sequence: TGCGCCAGCAGCTTGGTGACTACAGGGTCCGGGGAGCTGTTTTTT. Based on the CDR3 plus reference TRBV5-1 and TRBJ2-2, the full variable domain is KAGVTQTPRYLIKTRGQQVTLSCSPISGHRSVSWYQQTPGQGLQFLFEYFSETQRNKGNFPGRFSGRQFSNSRSEMNVSTLELGDSALYLCASSLVTTGSGELFFGEGSRLTVL.

This sequence joins TRBV2 and TRBJ1-4; D is undetermined. Germline lookup yields CDR1 SNHLY and CDR2 FYNNEI. Trimming pared 7 bases from V and 6 bases from J, leaving 12 bases between. The CDR3 sequence is 13 residues long. CDR3 in amino acids: CASISEPYEKLFF. In DNA form, the CDR3 reads TGTGCCAGCATCTCGGAGCCGTATGAAAAACTGTTTTTT.

This chain uses TRBV19 with TRBJ1-5, with D possibly being TRBD1 (6 bases). V was trimmed by 6 bases and J by 6 bases, leaving 12 bases between them. CDR3 length: 13 residues. Germline-derived CDR1 and CDR2 are LNHDA and SQIVND (reference sequence). The CDR3 here is CASSRDISQPQHF. DNA of the CDR3: TGTGCCAGTAGCCGGGACATTAGTCAGCCCCAGCATTTT.

The chain joins TRBV3-1 (or the pseudogene TRBV3-2) to TRBJ1-2; possible D gene TRBD1, 5 bases. In germline, CDR1 is LGHDT, CDR2 YNNKEL (reference sequence). Trimming removed 5 bases from V and 5 bases from J, with 15 bases in between. This CDR3 is built from 14 residues. The CDR3 DNA follows: TGTGCCAGCAGCGAGATGTTCGGGGGTTATGGCTACACCTTC. It codes for CASSEMFGGYGYTF.

This chain joins TRBV5-4 and TRBJ1-1, with TRBD1 matching over 9 bases. V dropped 4 bases and J dropped 4; count of bases not matched to a gene: 8. Per germline, CDR1 SGHNT and CDR2 YYREEE (reference sequence). CDR3 size: 15 residues. CDR3 amino acids: CASSGRQGVVTEAFF. CDR3 DNA sequence: TGTGCCAGCAGCGGGAGACAGGGGGTGGTCACTGAAGCTTTCTTT.

The V and J genes are TRBV4-1 and TRBJ1-1; 7 nucleotides line up with TRBD1. V dropped 1 base and J dropped 1; count of bases not matched to a gene: 9. Germline V CDR1 and CDR2: MGHRA, YSYEKL. CDR3 length: 17 residues. CDR3 coding DNA: TGCGCCAGCAGCCAAGGAGCGCCAGGGGGTCCGAACACTGAAGCTTTCTTT. This sequence encodes CASSQGAPGGPNTEAFF.

The rearrangement uses TRBV13 and TRBJ1-2; D not resolved. The CDR3 has 16 amino acids. Trimming removed 0 bases at V and 13 bases at J, with 24 bases between. Germline V gene sequence: CDR1 PRHDT, CDR2 FYEKMQ (reference sequence). The CDR3: CASSLGRTIRGTVFTF. The CDR3 DNA is TGTGCCAGCAGCTTAGGGCGCACTATCCGGGGAACCGTCTTCACCTTC.

The chain is built from TRBV4-1 and TRBJ1-1, with 7 bases identical to TRBD1. V lost 7 bases to trimming and J lost 13 bases; unmatched junction nucleotides: 30. The CDR3 is 18 amino acids. CDR1 is MGHRA and CDR2 is YSYEKL in the germline V gene. CDR3 in amino acids: CASNSLRTGPRKSRSYFF. The DNA for the CDR3 is TGCGCCAGCAACTCTCTAAGGACAGGACCAAGAAAGTCAAGAAGTTATTTCTTT.

J is TRBJ2-3 and V is TRBV5-4; D perhaps matches TRBD2 (6 bases). Germline assignment: CDR1 SGHNT and CDR2 YYREEE (reference sequence). Trimming left V 4 bases short and J 1 base short, with 16 bases between. This CDR3 is 16 amino acids long. CDR3 protein: CASSHRLDRGTDTQYF. CDR3 DNA sequence: TGTGCCAGCAGCCATCGACTAGATAGAGGCACAGATACGCAGTATTTT.

This clone has just a few counts. Other DNA sequences in this specimen translate into the identical CDR3. The chain combines TRBV6-5 with TRBJ1-3, with D possibly being TRBD1 (5 bases). Germline CDR1 and CDR2: MNHEY and SVGAGI. The ends were cut back, 6 bases at V and 1 base at J, with 7 bases in the middle. This CDR3 region has 13 residues. The CDR3 sequence: CASREGSGNTIYF. The CDR3 nucleotides read TGTGCCAGCAGGGAGGGGTCTGGAAACACCATATATTTT.

This clone came up once. This chain connects TRBV3-1 (or the pseudogene TRBV3-2) to TRBJ1-2, with 11 bases matching TRBD1. Germline CDR1 reads LGHDT; CDR2 reads YNNKEL (reference sequence). Trimming took 0 bases from V and 8 from J; bases not matched to a gene: 8. This CDR3 contains 16 residues. The CDR3 DNA sequence: TGTGCCAGCAGCCAAGATCCTCGGACAGGGGGCAAAGGCTACACCTTC. Translating it yields CASSQDPRTGGKGYTF.

This clone has a single count. The rearrangement joins TRBV25-1 to TRBJ1-1, with D perhaps matching TRBD1 (5 bases). Trimming left V 6 bases short and J 2 bases short, with 16 bases between. The germline V gene has CDR1 MGHDK and CDR2 SYGVNS. This CDR3 is built from 15 residues. CDR3 in DNA: TGTGCCAGCAGATCATACGGGGGGAGAAACACTGAAGCTTTCTTT. Amino acids: CASRSYGGRNTEAFF.

V usage is TRBV4-1 and J usage is TRBJ1-6; D uncertain. Trimming shortened V by 0 bases and J by 0 bases, and 6 bases separated the two germline ends. Germline V CDR1 and CDR2: MGHRA, YSYEKL. There are 16 residues in the CDR3. CDR3 sequence reads: CASSQEESSYNSPLHF. The DNA of the CDR3 is TGCGCCAGCAGCCAAGAGGAGAGCTCCTATAATTCACCCCTCCACTTT.

The chain recombines TRBV6-5 with TRBJ2-7; TRBD1 agrees at 10 bases. Losses at the gene ends were 7 bases for V and 3 bases for J; bases not matched to a gene: 9. Per the germline V gene, CDR1 is MNHEY and CDR2 is SVGAGI. The CDR3 contains 15 residues. For the CDR3, the DNA is TGTGCCAGCACCTTAGGGACAGGGGCCCGCTACGAGCAGTACGTC. Translating it yields CASTLGTGARYEQYV.

The V and J genes are TRBV19 and TRBJ1-6; D remains ambiguous. The V gene's germline CDR1 is LNHDA and CDR2 SQIVND (reference sequence). The CDR3 covers 15 residues. V was trimmed by 3 bases and J by 0 bases, leaving 6 bases between them. The CDR3 loop reads CASSMRGSYNSPLHF. DNA of the CDR3: TGTGCCAGTAGTATGCGGGGCTCCTATAATTCACCCCTCCACTTT.

The chain combines TRBV11-2 with TRBJ1-5; possibly TRBD1 for D (6 bases). Trimming took 4 bases from V and 4 from J, leaving 8 bases between them. Germline CDR1 reads SGHAT; CDR2 reads FQNNGV. The CDR3 sequence is 13 residues long. The CDR3 protein is CASSSDRNQPQHF. Written as DNA, the CDR3 is TGTGCCAGCAGCTCGGACAGAAATCAGCCCCAGCATTTT.

The chain joins TRBV2 to TRBJ1-5; TRBD1 is a possible D gene (5 bases). Trimming cost V 1 base and J 2 bases, with 9 bases left between them. This CDR3 is built from 15 residues. The germline gives CDR1 SNHLY, CDR2 FYNNEI. The CDR3 DNA follows: TGTGCCAGCAGTGAAGAGGAACAGGGCAATCAGCCCCAGCATTTT. Amino acids: CASSEEEQGNQPQHF.

The chain employs TRBV7-3 and TRBJ2-3; 9 bases line up with TRBD1. Germline V gene sequence: CDR1 SGHTA, CDR2 FQGTGA. Losses at the gene ends were 5 bases for V and 6 bases for J; bases not matched to a gene: 12. The CDR3 extends over 16 amino acids. DNA of the CDR3: TGTGCCAGCAGCGATACCGGGACAGGGCCCCGGGATACGCAGTATTTT. It yields the protein CASSDTGTGPRDTQYF.

The gene calls are TRBV19 and TRBJ2-1; a weak D match, TRBD2 (7 bases). CDR1 is LNHDA, CDR2 SQIVND, per germline (reference sequence). This CDR3 comprises 14 residues. Trimming left V 7 bases short and J 7 bases short, with 17 bases between. CDR3: CASNVGGAGNEQFF. DNA of the CDR3: TGTGCCAGTAATGTAGGGGGGGCCGGTAATGAGCAGTTCTTC.

The chain is built from TRBV7-2 and TRBJ1-5; the match to TRBD1 covers 8 bases. This CDR3 is 17 amino acids long. Trimming at V came to 3 bases and at J to 1 base, leaving 8 bases not matched to a gene. Germline V CDR1 and CDR2: SGHTA, FQGNSA. The CDR3 sequence is CASSFTGGSVSNQPQHF. The CDR3, as DNA: TGTGCCAGCAGCTTTACAGGGGGATCTGTGAGCAATCAGCCCCAGCATTTT. The full variable domain, with the rest looked up from reference TRBV7-2 and TRBJ1-5, is GAGVSQSPSNKVTEKGKDVELRCDPISGHTALYWYRQSLGQGLEFLIYFQGNSAPDKSGLPSDRFSAERTGGSVSTLTIQRTQQEDSAVYLCASSFTGGSVSNQPQHFGDGTRLSIL.

V usage is TRBV5-1 and J usage is TRBJ2-5; D is possibly TRBD1 (6 bases). V lost 1 base and J lost 7, with 14 bases in between. Germline CDR1 SGHRS, CDR2 YFSETQ. CDR3 length: 14 amino acids. The CDR3 protein is CASSLSPVRGTQYF. For the CDR3, the DNA is TGCGCCAGCAGCTTGTCCCCCGTCAGGGGGACCCAGTACTTC.

The genes are TRBV27 and TRBJ1-2; the D gene is possibly TRBD1 (5 bases). From germline, CDR1 is MNHEY and CDR2 SMNVEV (reference sequence). V lost 5 bases, J lost 4 bases, and 11 bases lay in between. There are 13 residues in the CDR3. The CDR3 nucleotides read TGTGCCAGCAGTCTAGGACAACCCTATGGCTACACCTTC. It codes for CASSLGQPYGYTF.

V gene TRBV5-1 combines with J gene TRBJ2-2, with D maybe TRBD1 (5 bases). The CDR3 length is 16 residues. With 0 bases removed from V and 2 bases from J, the gap between germline ends came to 11 bases. Germline values: CDR1 SGHRS, CDR2 YFSETQ. The CDR3 DNA reads as TGCGCCAGCAGCTTGGGGCCGCAGGGTAACACCGGGGAGCTGTTTTTT. The encoded protein is CASSLGPQGNTGELFF.

The rearrangement links TRBV20-1 to TRBJ1-4; 10 bases match TRBD1. V gave up 3 bases and J gave up 15 bases; unmatched junction bases: 16. Per the germline V gene, CDR1 is DFQATT and CDR2 is SNEGSKA (reference sequence). The CDR3 runs 15 residues. The CDR3 spells CSASRFGDRGRLMFF. CDR3 bases: TGCAGTGCTAGTCGGTTTGGGGACAGGGGCAGGTTGATGTTTTTT.

The V and J genes are TRBV19 and TRBJ1-3; 8 positions match TRBD1. V shed 3 bases and J 4 bases; nucleotides not matched to a gene: 2. CDR1 and CDR2 from the germline V gene are LNHDA and SQIVND (reference sequence). The CDR3 has 14 residues. The CDR3 sequence is CASSIRTGGNTIYF. The CDR3, as DNA: TGTGCCAGTAGTATTCGGACAGGGGGAAACACCATATATTTT.

The chain couples TRBV5-4 to TRBJ1-1, with 10 bases matching TRBD1. The CDR3 totals 16 residues. Germline trimming cut 0 bases from V and 4 bases from J; bases unmatched to any gene: 6. CDR1 SGHNT and CDR2 YYREEE come from the germline V gene (reference sequence). The CDR3 spells CASSLGTGTGATEAFF. CDR3 bases: TGTGCCAGCAGCTTGGGAACCGGGACAGGGGCCACTGAAGCTTTCTTT.

This sequence joins TRBV5-1 and TRBJ1-2; D might be TRBD1 (5 bases). The ends were cut back, 5 bases at V and 4 bases at J, with 18 bases in the middle. The CDR3 totals 15 residues. Per the germline V gene, CDR1 is SGHRS and CDR2 is YFSETQ. The CDR3 coding sequence is TGCGCCAGCAGGAGAGAGGCGGGGGGAACCTATGGCTACACCTTC. This translates into CASRREAGGTYGYTF.

The chain is built from TRBV7-8 and TRBJ1-1; 7 nucleotides agree with TRBD1. The CDR3 extends over 12 amino acids. V shed 2 bases and J 8 bases; nucleotides not matched to a gene: 2. In germline, CDR1 is SGHVS, CDR2 FQNEAQ. The DNA of the CDR3 is TGTGCCAGCAGCTTAAGACAGGGCGAAGCTTTCTTT. Encoded protein: CASSLRQGEAFF.